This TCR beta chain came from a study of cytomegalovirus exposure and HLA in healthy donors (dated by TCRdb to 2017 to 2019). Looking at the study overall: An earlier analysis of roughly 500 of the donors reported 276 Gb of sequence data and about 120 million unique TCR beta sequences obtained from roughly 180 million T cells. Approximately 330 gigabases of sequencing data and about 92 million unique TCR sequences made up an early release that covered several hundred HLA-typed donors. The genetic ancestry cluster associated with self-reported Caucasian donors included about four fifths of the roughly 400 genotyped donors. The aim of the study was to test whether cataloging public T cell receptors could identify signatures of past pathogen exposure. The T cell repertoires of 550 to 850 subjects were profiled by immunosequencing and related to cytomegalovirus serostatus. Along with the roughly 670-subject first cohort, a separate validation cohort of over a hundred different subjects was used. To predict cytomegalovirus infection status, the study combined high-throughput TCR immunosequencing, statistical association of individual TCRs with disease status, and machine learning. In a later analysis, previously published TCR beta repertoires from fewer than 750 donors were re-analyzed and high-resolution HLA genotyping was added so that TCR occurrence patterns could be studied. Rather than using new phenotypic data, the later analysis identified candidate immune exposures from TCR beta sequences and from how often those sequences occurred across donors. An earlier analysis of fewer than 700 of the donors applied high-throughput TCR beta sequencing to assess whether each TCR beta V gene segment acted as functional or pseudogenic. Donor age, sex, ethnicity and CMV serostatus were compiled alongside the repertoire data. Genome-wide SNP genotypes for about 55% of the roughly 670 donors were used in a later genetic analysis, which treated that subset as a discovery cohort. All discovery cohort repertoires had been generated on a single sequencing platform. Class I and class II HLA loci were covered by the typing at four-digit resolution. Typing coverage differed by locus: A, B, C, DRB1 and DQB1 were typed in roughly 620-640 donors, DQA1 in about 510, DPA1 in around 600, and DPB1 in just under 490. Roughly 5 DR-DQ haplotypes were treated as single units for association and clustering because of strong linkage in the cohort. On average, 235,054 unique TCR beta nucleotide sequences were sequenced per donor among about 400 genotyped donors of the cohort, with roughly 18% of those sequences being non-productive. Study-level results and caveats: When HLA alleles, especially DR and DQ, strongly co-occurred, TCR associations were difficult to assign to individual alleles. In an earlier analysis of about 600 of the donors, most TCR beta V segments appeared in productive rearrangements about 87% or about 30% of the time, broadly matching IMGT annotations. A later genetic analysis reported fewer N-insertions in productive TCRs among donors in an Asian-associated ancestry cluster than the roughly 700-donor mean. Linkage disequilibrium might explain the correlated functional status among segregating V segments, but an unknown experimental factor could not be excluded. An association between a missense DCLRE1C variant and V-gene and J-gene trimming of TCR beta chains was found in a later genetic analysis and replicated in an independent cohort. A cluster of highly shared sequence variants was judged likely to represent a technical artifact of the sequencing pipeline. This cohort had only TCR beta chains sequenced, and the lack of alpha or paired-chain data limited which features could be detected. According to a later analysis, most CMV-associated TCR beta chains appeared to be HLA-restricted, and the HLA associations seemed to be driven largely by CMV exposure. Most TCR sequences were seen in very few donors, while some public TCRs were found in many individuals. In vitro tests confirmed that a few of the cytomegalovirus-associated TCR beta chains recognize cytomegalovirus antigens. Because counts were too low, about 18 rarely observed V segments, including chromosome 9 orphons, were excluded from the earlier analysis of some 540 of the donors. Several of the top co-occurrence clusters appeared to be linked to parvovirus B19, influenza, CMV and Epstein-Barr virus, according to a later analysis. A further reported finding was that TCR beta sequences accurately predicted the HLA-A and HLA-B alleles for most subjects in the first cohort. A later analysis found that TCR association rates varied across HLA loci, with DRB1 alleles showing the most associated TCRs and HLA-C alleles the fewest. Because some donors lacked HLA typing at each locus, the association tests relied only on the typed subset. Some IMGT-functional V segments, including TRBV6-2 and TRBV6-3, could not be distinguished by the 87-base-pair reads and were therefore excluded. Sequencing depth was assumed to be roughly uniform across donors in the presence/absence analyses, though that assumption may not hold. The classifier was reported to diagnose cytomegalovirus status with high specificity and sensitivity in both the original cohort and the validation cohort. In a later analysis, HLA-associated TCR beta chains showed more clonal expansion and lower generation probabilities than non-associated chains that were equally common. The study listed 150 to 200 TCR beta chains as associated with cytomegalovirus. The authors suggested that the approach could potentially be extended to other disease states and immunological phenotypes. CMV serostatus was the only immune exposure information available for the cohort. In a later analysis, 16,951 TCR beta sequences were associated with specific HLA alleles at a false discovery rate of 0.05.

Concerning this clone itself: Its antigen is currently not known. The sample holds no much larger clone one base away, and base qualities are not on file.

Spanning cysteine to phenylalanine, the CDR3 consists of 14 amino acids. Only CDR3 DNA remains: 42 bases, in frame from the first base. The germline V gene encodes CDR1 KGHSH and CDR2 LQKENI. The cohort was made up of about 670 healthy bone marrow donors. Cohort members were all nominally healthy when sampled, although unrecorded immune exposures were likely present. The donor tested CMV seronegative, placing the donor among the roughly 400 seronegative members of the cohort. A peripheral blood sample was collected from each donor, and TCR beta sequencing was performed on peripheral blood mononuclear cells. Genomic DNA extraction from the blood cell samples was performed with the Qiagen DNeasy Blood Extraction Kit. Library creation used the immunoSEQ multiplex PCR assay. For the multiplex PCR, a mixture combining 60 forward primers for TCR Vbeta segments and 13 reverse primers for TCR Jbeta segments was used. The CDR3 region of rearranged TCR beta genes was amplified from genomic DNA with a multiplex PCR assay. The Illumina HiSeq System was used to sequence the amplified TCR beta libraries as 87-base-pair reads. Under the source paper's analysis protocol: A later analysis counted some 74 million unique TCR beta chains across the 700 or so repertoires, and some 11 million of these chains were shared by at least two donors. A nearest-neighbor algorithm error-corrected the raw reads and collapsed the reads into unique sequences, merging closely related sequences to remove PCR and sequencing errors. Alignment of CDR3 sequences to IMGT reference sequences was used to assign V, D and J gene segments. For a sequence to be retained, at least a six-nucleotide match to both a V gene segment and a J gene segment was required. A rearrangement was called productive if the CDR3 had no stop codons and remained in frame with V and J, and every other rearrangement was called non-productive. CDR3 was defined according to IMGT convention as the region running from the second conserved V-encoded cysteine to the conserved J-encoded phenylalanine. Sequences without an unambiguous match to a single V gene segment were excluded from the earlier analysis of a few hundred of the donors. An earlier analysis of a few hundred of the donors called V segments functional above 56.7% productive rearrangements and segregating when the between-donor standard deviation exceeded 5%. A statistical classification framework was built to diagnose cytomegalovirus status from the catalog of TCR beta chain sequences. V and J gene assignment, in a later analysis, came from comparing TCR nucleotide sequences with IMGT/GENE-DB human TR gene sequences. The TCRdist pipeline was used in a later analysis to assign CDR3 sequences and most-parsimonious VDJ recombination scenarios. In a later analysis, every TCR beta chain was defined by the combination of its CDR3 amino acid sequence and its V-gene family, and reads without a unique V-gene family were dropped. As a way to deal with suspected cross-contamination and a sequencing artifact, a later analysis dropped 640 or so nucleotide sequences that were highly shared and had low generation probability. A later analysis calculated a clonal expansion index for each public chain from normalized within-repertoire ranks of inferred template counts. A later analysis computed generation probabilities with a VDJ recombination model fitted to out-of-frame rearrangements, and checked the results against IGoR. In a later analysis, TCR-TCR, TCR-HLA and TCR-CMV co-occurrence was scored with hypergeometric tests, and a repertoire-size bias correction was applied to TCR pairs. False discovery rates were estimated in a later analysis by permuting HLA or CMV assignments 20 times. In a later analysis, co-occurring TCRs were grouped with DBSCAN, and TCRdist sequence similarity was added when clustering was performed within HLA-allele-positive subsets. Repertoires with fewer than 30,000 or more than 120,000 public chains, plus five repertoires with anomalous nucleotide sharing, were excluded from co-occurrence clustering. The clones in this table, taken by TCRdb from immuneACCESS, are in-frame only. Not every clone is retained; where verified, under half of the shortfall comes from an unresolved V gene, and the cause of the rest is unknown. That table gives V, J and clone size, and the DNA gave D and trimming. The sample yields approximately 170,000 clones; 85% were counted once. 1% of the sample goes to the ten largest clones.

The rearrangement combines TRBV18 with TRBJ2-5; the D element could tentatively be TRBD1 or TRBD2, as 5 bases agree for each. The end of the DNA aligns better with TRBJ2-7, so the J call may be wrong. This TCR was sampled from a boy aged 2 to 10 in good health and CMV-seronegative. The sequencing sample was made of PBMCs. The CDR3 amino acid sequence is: CASSPDSGGYEQYF. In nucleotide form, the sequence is TGTGCCAGCTCACCAGACTCTGGGGGCTACGAGCAGTACTTC.